Following are 12 T cell receptor beta chains from one sample sequenced in a study of post-analysis software for immune sequencing data. Every TCR beta cDNA library bore unique molecular identifiers. TCRdb ran MiXCR on the PCR reads and lists one entry per CDR3 protein. The sample consists of 450,000 to 650,000 distinct CDR3 sequences, roughly 45% of them appearing once. Study-wide results and caveats: Among roughly five TRBV segments more frequent in patients than controls were TRBV5-6, TRBV5-1 and TRBV20-1.

Their antigens remain unidentified. Sequencing was carried out using blood. The receptor set was obtained from a girl aged 10 to 17 with multiple sclerosis.

A few counts support this clonotype. The V call is TRBV29-1, the J call TRBJ1-2, with D possibly matching TRBD1 (5 bases). The V end lost 3 bases, the J end lost 3 bases, and 14 bases lay between the germline ends. CDR1 is SQVTM, CDR2 ANQGSEA, per germline. This CDR3 contains 14 residues. The CDR3 nucleotides read TGCAGCGTTGACGGGCAGGGCCCTGACTATGGCTACACCTTC. Encoded protein: CSVDGQGPDYGYTF.

This clonotype was counted only a few times. The rearrangement links TRBV6-6 to TRBJ1-2; maybe TRBD1 (6 bases). Trimming took off 11 bases at V and 4 bases at J, with 17 bases between the two ends. The CDR3 spans 13 residues. Germline lookup yields CDR1 MNHNY and CDR2 SVGAGI (reference sequence). For the CDR3, the DNA is TGTGCCTCCGTCCAGGACAGACTCTATGGCTACACCTTC. This gives the protein CASVQDRLYGYTF.

The chain employs TRBV5-1 and TRBJ2-7, with D possibly TRBD2 on 6 matching bases. Trimming cost V 0 bases and J 2 bases, with 15 bases left between them. From germline, CDR1 is SGHRS and CDR2 YFSETQ. The CDR3 runs to 16 residues. CDR3 sequence (DNA): TGCGCCAGCAGCTTGGCGGGAGTGTGGGACCCCTACGAGCAGTACTTC. The encoded protein is CASSLAGVWDPYEQYF.

As concerns this clonotype: At one boundary the junction diverges from the germline segment, which might be a read error. J is TRBJ1-2 and V is TRBV4-1; D may be TRBD1 (6 bases). The CDR3 is 13 residues long. Germline-derived CDR1 and CDR2 are MGHRA and YSYEKL. The CDR3 sequence is CAGSQANRDGYTF. CDR3 bases: TGCGCCGGCAGCCAGGCCAACAGGGACGGCTACACCTTC.

The V gene is TRBV10-3, the J gene TRBJ1-2; the match to TRBD1 covers 7 bases. The V gene end was trimmed by 8 bases and the J gene end by 4 bases; junction bases not matched to a gene: 13. Per the germline V gene, CDR1 is ENHRY and CDR2 is SYGVKD. The CDR3 extends over 15 amino acids. The CDR3 reads CAIALDRSTSYGYTF. For the CDR3, the DNA is TGTGCCATCGCCCTGGACAGGAGCACCAGCTATGGCTACACCTTC.

V is TRBV29-1 and J is TRBJ1-1; no definite D call. V dropped 3 bases and J dropped 0 bases, with 8 bases sitting between them. This CDR3 spans 13 amino acids. Germline assignment: CDR1 SQVTM and CDR2 ANQGSEA. CDR3 region: CSVEGRMNTEAFF. The DNA of the CDR3 is TGCAGCGTTGAGGGCAGGATGAACACTGAAGCTTTCTTT.

V gene TRBV20-1 combines with J gene TRBJ2-5; possibly TRBD1 or TRBD2 for D (6 bases each). The germline CDR1 and CDR2 sequences are DFQATT and SNEGSKA (reference sequence). Trimming pared 5 bases from V and 0 bases from J, leaving 19 bases between. The CDR3 is 16 residues long. Written as DNA, the CDR3 is TGCAGTGCTCTCCCCCGAGGGGGGAATCACCAAGAGACCCAGTACTTC. Protein sequence: CSALPRGGNHQETQYF.

This clonotype was seen more than once but under ten times. V usage is TRBV5-6 and J usage is TRBJ2-1, with D unclear. This CDR3 has 13 residues. V lost 0 bases and J 7 bases, leaving 8 bases between the germline ends. CDR1 and CDR2 from the germline V gene are SGHDT and YYEEEE. CDR3 DNA sequence: TGTGCCAGCAGCTTGGGGGGTAAAAATGAGCAGTTCTTC. The encoded protein is CASSLGGKNEQFF.

The rearrangement joins TRBV20-1 to TRBJ2-7; D is unresolved. CDR1 and CDR2 from the germline V gene are DFQATT and SNEGSKA (reference sequence). This CDR3 comprises 12 residues. V gave up 6 bases and J gave up 3 bases, with 12 bases separating them. Written as DNA, the CDR3 is TGCAGTGCAAGTAAGGACCACTACGAGCAGTACTTC. It specifies CSASKDHYEQYF.

The sample holds a few counts of this clonotype. The chain has TRBV20-1 and TRBJ2-5; TRBD2 matches at 12 bases. The better agreement between TRBJ2-7 and the DNA end casts doubt on the J call. The V gene's germline CDR1 is DFQATT and CDR2 SNEGSKA (reference sequence). The CDR3 loop spans 13 amino acids. In DNA, the CDR3 is TGCAGTGCTAGGGCTAGCGGGAGGGCCGAGCAGTACTTC. This encodes CSARASGRAEQYF.

As for this clonotype: One junction end disagrees with the germline gene, perhaps due to a read error. The rearrangement links TRBV29-1 to TRBJ2-7; 13 bases map to TRBD2. Germline lookup yields CDR1 SQVTM and CDR2 ANQGSEA. The CDR3 totals 18 residues. The CDR3 reads CSVKDPWTSGSPIGEQYF. DNA of the CDR3: TGCAGCGTTAAAGATCCCTGGACTAGCGGGAGTCCGATAGGGGAGCAGTACTTC.

This clonotype was counted a few times. This rearrangement joins TRBV29-1 to TRBJ2-7; D is possibly TRBD2 (6 bases). Trimming pared 6 bases from V and 7 bases from J, leaving 13 bases between. From germline, CDR1 is SQVTM and CDR2 ANQGSEA. This CDR3 is built from 11 residues. The CDR3 here is CSVGGGTEQYF. DNA for the CDR3: TGCAGCGTGGGAGGAGGGACGGAGCAGTACTTC.